This section outlines one T cell receptor (beta chain) sequence together with its context. Its antigen remains unidentified. Base qualities are missing; no much larger clone stands one base away. The immunoSEQ Assay, a bias-controlled multiplex PCR, was used to amplify TCRbeta CDR3 regions from genomic DNA. Per the original workflow: The number of nucleated cells in each sample was estimated from the amplification of reference gene primers within the assay. To quantify the absolute abundance of each unique TCRbeta CDR3 rearrangement, sequence reads were collapsed and filtered. Productive Simpson clonality was computed per sample as the square root of Simpson's diversity index over productive rearrangements. TCRdb carries this immuneACCESS record with in-frame sequences only. Its versions omit some clonotypes, under half of them owing to an unresolved V gene in the studies checked, with the rest unexplained. D and trimming come from the DNA, and the V and J calls and clone size come from that table. For this sample the table gives roughly 43,000 clones, of which around 90% were detected only once. The ten most abundant clones make up approximately 3% of the sample.

This record belongs to a study of blood T cell repertoires in COVID-19 (dated by TCRdb to about 2020). Regarding the study in general: Samples from collaborators originated in the United States, Italy and Spain and spanned both the acute and convalescent phases of COVID-19. The prospective study material was composed of cDNA or gDNA derived from T cells, B-cell-depleted T cells, or PBMCs. The samples were drawn from two sources: the first 160 participants of the ongoing ImmuneRACE study, and fewer than 1,500 subjects contributed by 6 global collaborators. Deeply sampled blood TCRbeta repertoires from subjects exposed to, actively infected with, or recovered from COVID-19 were included in the dataset. The repertoires were released in a freely available public database intended as a resource for research on the immune response to SARS-CoV-2. Where available, HLA class I and class II types were taken from metadata supplied by the sample provider and were not determined by assay-based typing. Sample metadata almost always included a de-identified subject ID, COVID-19 status, age in years and sex. General study outcomes and caveats: How much clinical and demographic metadata was included differed by source and by participant, and the metadata was provided uncurated.

In the germline V gene, CDR1 corresponds to KGHDR and CDR2 to SFDVKD. There are 13 amino acids in the CDR3, from cysteine to phenylalanine inclusive. The sequence is cut down to CDR3 DNA, 39 bases in frame from base 1. V was cut back by 4 bases and J by 7 bases, leaving a gap of 10 bases between them. Collaborating institutions collected whole blood in K2EDTA tubes following their own protocols. For TCRbeta analysis, collaborators shipped samples as frozen whole blood, isolated PBMCs, or DNA extracted from either of those sample types. The origin of this receptor is a man aged 45-65 years with active COVID-19. Sequencing was performed on peripheral blood. The chain couples TRBV24-1 to TRBJ2-1, and possibly TRBD1, on 6 matching bases. The CDR3 protein: CATSERDTNEQFF. The base sequence is TGTGCCACCAGTGAACGGGACACAAATGAGCAGTTCTTC.